What follows are 14 T cell receptor beta chains derived from one specimen sequenced in a study of blood T cell repertoires in COVID-19 (dated by TCRdb to about 2020). Library construction relied on the immunoSEQ multiplex PCR assay. Here the immuneACCESS table is served through TCRdb, limited to in-frame sequences with V and J called. Missing clones are a known gap in these copies; in checked studies unresolved V genes cover under half, and the rest lacks a known reason. A total of more than 300,000 clones appear in this sample, 80% to 90% of them only once. Less than 4.5% of the sample belongs to the ten largest clones. The sequencing input was PBMCs or T cells enriched from blood (not recorded which). The source of these receptors is a young man who had recovered from COVID-19.

The rearrangement joins TRBV6-5 to TRBJ1-4; 7 nucleotides align to TRBD1. Germline assignment: CDR1 MNHEY and CDR2 SVGAGI. V was clipped by 5 bases and J by 3 bases; unmatched bases: 6. The CDR3 loop spans 15 amino acids. Here the CDR3 DNA reads TGTGCCAGCAGTCGCAGGGGGGTGGCTAATGAAAAACTGTTTTTT. Translation: CASSRRGVANEKLFF.

The chain couples TRBV6-1 to TRBJ2-2; no firm D call. Trimming removed 3 bases from V and 6 bases from J, with 8 bases in between. The CDR3 extends over 13 amino acids. CDR1 MNHNS and CDR2 SASEGT come from the germline V gene. The CDR3 sequence is CASSDGLAGELFF. CDR3 DNA sequence: TGTGCCAGCAGTGATGGTCTAGCCGGGGAGCTGTTTTTT.

This chain connects TRBV21-1 to TRBJ1-2. TRBV21-1 is an annotated pseudogene. The CDR3 spans 11 residues. CDR3 DNA sequence: TGTGCCAGCAGCAAAAGCTGGGGCTACACCTTC. Protein product: CASSKSWGYTF.

V and J are TRBV20-1 and TRBJ2-7, with D hard to call. This CDR3 has 11 amino acids. Trimming stripped 7 bases from V and 3 bases from J, with 10 bases between. Per germline, CDR1 DFQATT and CDR2 SNEGSKA (reference sequence). The CDR3 nucleotides read TGCAGTGTGCAGGCGCACTACGAGCAGTACTTC. The encoded protein is CSVQAHYEQYF.

This clone was found once. The rearrangement joins TRBV4-1 to TRBJ1-1, with D possibly matching TRBD1 (5 bases). There are 13 residues in the CDR3. The V end was cut by 6 bases, the J end by 5 bases, with 13 bases between. Germline loops: CDR1 MGHRA, CDR2 YSYEKL. The CDR3 reads CASSQGGKTEAFF. Written as DNA, the CDR3 is TGCGCCAGCAGTCAGGGTGGGAAAACTGAAGCTTTCTTT.

The chain has TRBV7-2 and TRBJ2-1; D call uncertain. Deletions cut 5 bases from V and 5 bases from J, with 7 bases between. The CDR3 loop spans 12 amino acids. Germline V gene sequence: CDR1 SGHTA, CDR2 FQGNSA. CDR3 bases: TGTGCCAGCAGCCTATCTAACAATGAGCAGTTCTTC. This encodes CASSLSNNEQFF.

This chain uses TRBV29-1 with TRBJ1-1; D is uncertain. The CDR3 totals 13 residues. Looked up from germline, CDR1 is SQVTM and CDR2 is ANQGSEA. Trimming stripped 2 bases from V and 0 bases from J, with 7 bases between. The CDR3 loop reads CSVERRMNTEAFF. The CDR3 bases are TGCAGCGTTGAACGGCGGATGAACACTGAAGCTTTCTTT.

V is TRBV28 and J is TRBJ2-1; 13 bases agree with TRBD2. Per the germline V gene, CDR1 is MDHEN and CDR2 is SYDVKM. The CDR3 runs to 15 residues. Unmatched junction bases numbered 5, after V lost 3 bases and J lost 9 bases. The CDR3 loop reads CASSLWTSGGSEQFF. In DNA form, the CDR3 reads TGTGCCAGCAGTTTGTGGACTAGCGGGGGCTCTGAGCAGTTCTTC.

Comments on this clone: The junction differs from germline at one of its ends, possibly a read error. The chain employs TRBV7-7 and TRBJ2-2, with D possibly being TRBD1 (5 bases). The CDR3 contains 14 residues. Germline V CDR1 and CDR2: SSHAT, FNYEAQ (reference sequence). CDR3 residues: CASSTDIYTGELFF. The CDR3, as DNA: TGTGCTAGCAGCACGGACATTTACACCGGGGAGCTGTTTTTT.

The rearrangement uses TRBV3-1 (or the pseudogene TRBV3-2) and TRBJ2-7, with 9 bases matching TRBD2. The CDR3 sequence is 16 residues long. CDR1 LGHDT and CDR2 YNNKEL come from the germline V gene (reference sequence). J was trimmed by 2 bases and V by 3 bases; bases with no gene match: 8. This chain's CDR3 is CASSHWSSGTPYEQYF. The CDR3 bases are TGTGCCAGCAGCCATTGGTCTAGCGGGACCCCCTACGAGCAGTACTTC.

The V call is TRBV7-2, the J call TRBJ2-7; the D gene is possibly TRBD1 (6 bases). Germline-derived CDR1 and CDR2 are SGHTA and FQGNSA. The length of the CDR3 is 14 residues. Trimming stripped 5 bases from V and 6 bases from J, with 17 bases between. In DNA, the CDR3 is TGTGCCAGCAGCCAACAGGGTGCCATTTCCGAGCAGTACTTC. Amino acid sequence: CASSQQGAISEQYF.

J is TRBJ1-3 and V is TRBV19; TRBD1 is a possible D gene (5 bases). The CDR3 spans 15 residues. The V end was cut by 7 bases, the J end by 4 bases, with 17 bases between. CDR1 is LNHDA, CDR2 SQIVND, per germline (reference sequence). Here the CDR3 reads CASKPGTYPGNTIYF. The CDR3, as DNA: TGTGCCAGTAAACCCGGGACTTATCCAGGAAACACCATATATTTT. The full variable domain, with the rest looked up from reference TRBV19 and TRBJ1-3, is DGGITQSPKYLFRKEGQNVTLSCEQNLNHDAMYWYRQDPGQGLRLIYYSQIVNDFQKGDIAEGYSVSREKKESFPLTVTSAQKNPTAFYLCASKPGTYPGNTIYFGEGSWLTVV.

The chain combines TRBV19 with TRBJ2-5; 7 bases map to TRBD1. The V and J ends lost 7 bases and 4 bases, in that order; junction bases with no gene match: 9. This CDR3 comprises 14 residues. Germline V gene data show CDR1 as LNHDA and CDR2 as SQIVND (reference sequence). This chain's CDR3 is CASMARHRGETQYF. In DNA, the CDR3 is TGTGCCAGTATGGCGAGGCACAGGGGAGAGACCCAGTACTTC.

This rearrangement joins TRBV4-2 to TRBJ2-7; D ambiguous. CDR3 length: 14 residues. Between the trimmed V and J ends, which lost 1 base and 2 bases, there was a span of 9 bases. CDR1 and CDR2 (germline): LGHNA, YNFKEQ. The CDR3 DNA follows: TGTGCCAGCAGCCAAGGATCACTAACCTACGAGCAGTACTTC. Its translation is CASSQGSLTYEQYF.